This T cell receptor beta chain emerged from a study of blood T cell repertoires in COVID-19. In the source study's methods: The assay estimated nucleated cells by amplifying reference gene primers. Assay: immunoSEQ multiplex PCR; the TCRdb copy retains only in-frame clones and omits some. V and J calls and clone size are as listed in that table; D and trimming were resolved from the DNA. The sample has 180,000 or so clones, approximately 88% seen once. Living in under 30 US areas, the participants were between roughly 18 and 95 years of age. Recovered participants had two consecutive negative NP/OP PCR tests, healthcare professional clearance, or symptom resolution. The germline V gene has CDR1 ENHRY and CDR2 SYGVKD. The V segment lost 6 bases and the J segment 4 bases; nucleotides outside the gene matches: 5. CDR3 length: 15 residues.

The receptor comes from a woman aged 55-69 years who had recovered from COVID-19. Sequences were obtained from PBMCs or T cells enriched from blood (not recorded which). The chain is built from TRBV10-3 and TRBJ2-7, with TRBD2 matching 14 bases. CDR3 DNA sequence: TGTGCCATCAGGGAGGGACTAGCGGGAGCGTACGAGCAGTACTTC. As protein: CAIREGLAGAYEQYF.